This T cell receptor beta chain was captured by sequencing in a study of blood T cell repertoires in COVID-19 (TCRdb year 2020). Regarding the complete study: Collaborator samples came from the United States, Italy and Spain and covered acute and convalescent phases of COVID-19. Nearly every sample came with metadata listing a de-identified subject ID, COVID-19 status, age in years and sex. The repertoires were made available in a free public database intended to serve as a resource for research on the immune response to SARS-CoV-2. The material from the prospective study consisted of cDNA or gDNA derived from T cells, B-cell-depleted T cells, or PBMCs. Samples were obtained from the ongoing ImmuneRACE study (first 160 participants) and from 950 to 1,500 subjects provided by 6 global collaborators. Where available, HLA class I and class II types were obtained from metadata supplied by the sample provider rather than from assay-based typing. Deeply sampled blood TCRbeta repertoires from subjects exposed to, actively infected with, or recovered from COVID-19 were included in the dataset. Broader findings and caveats from the paper: The quantity of clinical and demographic metadata differed by source and by participant and was supplied without curation.

A note on this clone: Its antigen specificity is not known. Base qualities were left out, and no much larger clone turns up one base away.

The collaborating institutions used their own protocols to collect whole blood in K2EDTA tubes. For TCRbeta analysis, collaborators shipped samples as frozen whole blood, isolated PBMCs, or DNA extracted from either of those sample types. The CDR3 spans 15 residues, from the cysteine through the phenylalanine. Only the CDR3 DNA is retained, 45 bases long and in frame from the first base. Trimming takes 1 base off V and 7 bases off J; junction bases not matched to a gene: 7. From the germline V gene, CDR1 is SGHRS and CDR2 is YFSETQ. The immunoSEQ Assay, a bias-controlled multiplex PCR, was used to amplify TCRbeta CDR3 regions from genomic DNA. The paper's data handling went like this. Nucleated cell counts per sample were estimated from amplification of reference gene primers within the assay. To quantify the absolute abundance of each unique TCRbeta CDR3 rearrangement, sequence reads were collapsed and filtered. For each sample, productive Simpson clonality was calculated by taking the square root of Simpson's diversity index across productive rearrangements. This immuneACCESS table, as held by TCRdb, lists in-frame sequences with V and J called but not all clones. Of the missing ones, under half trace to an unresolved V gene in checked studies; the others have no known cause. Clone size and the V and J calls come from that table; the DNA yielded D and trimming. Present in this sample are 300,000 to 350,000 clones, 87% of which were seen just once. The ten largest clones add up to around 2.1% of the sample.

In this chain, TRBV5-1 is recombined with TRBJ2-7, with 11 bases in between that match TRBD2. The specimen was peripheral blood. The TCR originated in a young man with active or convalescent COVID-19. This receptor carries the CDR3 CASSLIAGGPGEQYF. The sequence in DNA is TGCGCCAGCAGCTTGATAGCGGGAGGGCCGGGTGAGCAGTACTTC. With the portions outside the CDR3 filled from the reference TRBV5-1 and TRBJ2-7 genes, the complete variable region becomes KAGVTQTPRYLIKTRGQQVTLSCSPISGHRSVSWYQQTPGQGLQFLFEYFSETQRNKGNFPGRFSGRQFSNSRSEMNVSTLELGDSALYLCASSLIAGGPGEQYFGPGTRLTVT.